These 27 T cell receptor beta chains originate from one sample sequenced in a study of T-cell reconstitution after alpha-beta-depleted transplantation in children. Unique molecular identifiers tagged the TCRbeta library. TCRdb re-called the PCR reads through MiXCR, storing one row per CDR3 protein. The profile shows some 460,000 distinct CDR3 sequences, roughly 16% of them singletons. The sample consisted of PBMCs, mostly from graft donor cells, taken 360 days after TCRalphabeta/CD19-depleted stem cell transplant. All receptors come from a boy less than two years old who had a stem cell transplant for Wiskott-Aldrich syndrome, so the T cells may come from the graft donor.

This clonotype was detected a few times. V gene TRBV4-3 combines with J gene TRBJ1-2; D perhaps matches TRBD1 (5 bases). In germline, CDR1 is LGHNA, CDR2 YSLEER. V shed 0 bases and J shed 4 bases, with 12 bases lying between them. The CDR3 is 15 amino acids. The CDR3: CASSQEARGTYGYTF. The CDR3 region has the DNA TGCGCCAGCAGCCAAGAGGCAAGGGGTACCTATGGCTACACCTTC.

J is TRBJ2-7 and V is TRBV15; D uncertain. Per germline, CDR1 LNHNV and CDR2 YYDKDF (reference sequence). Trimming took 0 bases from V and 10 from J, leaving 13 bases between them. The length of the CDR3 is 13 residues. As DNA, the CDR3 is TGTGCCACCAGCAGAGATCCCCCCGGGTTCCAGTACTTC. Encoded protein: CATSRDPPGFQYF.

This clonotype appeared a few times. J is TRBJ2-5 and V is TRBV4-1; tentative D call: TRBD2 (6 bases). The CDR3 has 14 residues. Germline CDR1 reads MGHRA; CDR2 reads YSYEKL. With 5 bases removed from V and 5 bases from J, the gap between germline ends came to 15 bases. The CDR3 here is CASSVPGTLETQYF. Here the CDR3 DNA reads TGCGCCAGCAGCGTACCCGGGACTCTGGAGACCCAGTACTTC.

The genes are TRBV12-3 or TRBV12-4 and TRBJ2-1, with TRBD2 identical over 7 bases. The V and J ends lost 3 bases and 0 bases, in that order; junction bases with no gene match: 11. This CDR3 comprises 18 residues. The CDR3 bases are TGTGCCAGCAGTTTCGTCCTAGCGGCTATGAGCTCCTACAATGAGCAGTTCTTC. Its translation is CASSFVLAAMSSYNEQFF.

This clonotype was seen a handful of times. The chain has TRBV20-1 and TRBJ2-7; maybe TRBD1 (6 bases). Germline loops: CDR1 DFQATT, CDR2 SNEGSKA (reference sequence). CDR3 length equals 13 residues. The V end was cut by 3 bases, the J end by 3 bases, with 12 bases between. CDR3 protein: CSARGAGNYEQYF. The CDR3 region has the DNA TGCAGTGCTAGGGGGGCGGGTAACTACGAGCAGTACTTC.

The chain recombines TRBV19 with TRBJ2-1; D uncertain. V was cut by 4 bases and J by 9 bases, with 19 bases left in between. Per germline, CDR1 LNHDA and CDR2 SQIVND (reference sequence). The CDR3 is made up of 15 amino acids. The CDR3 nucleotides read TGTGCCAGTAGTACTCCCCCAGGACCCCTTGGTGAGCAGTTCTTC. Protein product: CASSTPPGPLGEQFF.

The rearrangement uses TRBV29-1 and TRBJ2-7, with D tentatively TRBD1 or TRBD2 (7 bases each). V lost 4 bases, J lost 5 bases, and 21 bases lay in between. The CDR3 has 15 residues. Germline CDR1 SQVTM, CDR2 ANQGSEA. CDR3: CSVGEGGGARNEQYF. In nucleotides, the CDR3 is TGCAGCGTTGGCGAGGGAGGGGGCGCGAGGAACGAGCAGTACTTC.

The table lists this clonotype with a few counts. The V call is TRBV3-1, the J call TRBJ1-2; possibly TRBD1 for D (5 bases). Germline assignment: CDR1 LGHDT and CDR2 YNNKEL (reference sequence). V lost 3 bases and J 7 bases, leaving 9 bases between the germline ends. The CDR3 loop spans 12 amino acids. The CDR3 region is CASSQQGGGYTF. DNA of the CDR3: TGTGCCAGCAGCCAGCAGGGCGGTGGCTACACCTTC. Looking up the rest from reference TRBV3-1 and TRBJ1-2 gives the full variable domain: DTAVSQTPKYLVTQMGNDKSIKCEQNLGHDTMYWYKQDSKKFLKIMFSYNNKELIINETVPNRFSPKSPDKAHLNLHINSLELGDSAVYFCASSQQGGGYTFGSGTRLTVV.

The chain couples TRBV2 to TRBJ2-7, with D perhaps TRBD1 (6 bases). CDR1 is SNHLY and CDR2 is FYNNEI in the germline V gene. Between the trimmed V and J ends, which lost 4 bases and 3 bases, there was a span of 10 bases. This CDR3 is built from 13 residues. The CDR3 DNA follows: TGTGCCAGCAGTGCCGTGGACAGCTACGAGCAGTACTTC. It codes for CASSAVDSYEQYF.

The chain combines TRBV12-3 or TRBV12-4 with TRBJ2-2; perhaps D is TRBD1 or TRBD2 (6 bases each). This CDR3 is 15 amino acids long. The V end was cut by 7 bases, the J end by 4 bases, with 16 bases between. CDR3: CASITGRFSTGELFF. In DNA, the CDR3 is TGTGCCAGCATAACAGGGAGGTTCTCCACCGGGGAGCTGTTTTTT.

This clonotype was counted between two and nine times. CDR3 residues: CASALASSSYEQYF. CDR3 DNA: TGTGCCAGTGCCTTAGCGTCGAGCTCCTACGAGCAGTACTTC. This rearrangement joins TRBV19 to TRBJ2-7; D is possibly TRBD2 (5 bases). Germline CDR1 and CDR2: LNHDA and SQIVND (reference sequence). V lost 8 bases and J lost 0, with 14 bases in between. This CDR3 is built from 14 residues.

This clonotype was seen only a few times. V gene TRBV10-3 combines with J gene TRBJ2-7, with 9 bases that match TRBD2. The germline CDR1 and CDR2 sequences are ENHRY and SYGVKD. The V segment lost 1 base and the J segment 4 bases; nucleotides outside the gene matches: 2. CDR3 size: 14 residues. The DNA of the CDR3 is TGTGCCATCAGTGAGTGGACTAGCGAGTACGAGCAGTACTTC. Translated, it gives CAISEWTSEYEQYF.

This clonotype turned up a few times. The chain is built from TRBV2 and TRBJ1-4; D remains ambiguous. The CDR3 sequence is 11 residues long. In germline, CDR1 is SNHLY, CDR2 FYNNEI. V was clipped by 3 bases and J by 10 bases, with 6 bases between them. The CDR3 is CASSDGGKLFF. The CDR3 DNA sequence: TGTGCCAGCAGTGACGGAGGAAAACTGTTTTTT.

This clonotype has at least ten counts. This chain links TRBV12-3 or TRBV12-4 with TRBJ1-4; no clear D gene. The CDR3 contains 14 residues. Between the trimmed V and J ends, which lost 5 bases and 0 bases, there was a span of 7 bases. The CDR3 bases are TGTGCCAGCAGTCCTCTTGCAACTAATGAAAAACTGTTTTTT. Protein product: CASSPLATNEKLFF.

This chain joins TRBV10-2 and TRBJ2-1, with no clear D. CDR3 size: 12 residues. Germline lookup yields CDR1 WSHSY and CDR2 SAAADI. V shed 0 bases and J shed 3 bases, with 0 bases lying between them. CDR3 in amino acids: CASSESYNEQFF. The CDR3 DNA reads TGCGCCAGCAGTGAGTCCTACAATGAGCAGTTCTTC.

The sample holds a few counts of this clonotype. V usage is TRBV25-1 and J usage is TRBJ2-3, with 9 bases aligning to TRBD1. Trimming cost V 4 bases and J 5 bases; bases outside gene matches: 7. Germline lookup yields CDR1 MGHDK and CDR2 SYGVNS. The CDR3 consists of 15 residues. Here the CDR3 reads CASSGRDRDQDTQYF. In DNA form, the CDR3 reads TGTGCCAGCAGTGGCCGGGACAGGGATCAAGATACGCAGTATTTT.

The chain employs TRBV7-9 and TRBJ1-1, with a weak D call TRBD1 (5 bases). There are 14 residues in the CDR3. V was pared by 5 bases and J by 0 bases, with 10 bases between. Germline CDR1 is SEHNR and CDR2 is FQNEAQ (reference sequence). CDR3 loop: CASSGRVMNTEAFF. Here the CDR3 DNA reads TGTGCCAGCAGCGGCAGGGTAATGAACACTGAAGCTTTCTTT. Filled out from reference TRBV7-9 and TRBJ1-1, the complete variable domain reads DTGVSQNPRHKITKRGQNVTFRCDPISEHNRLYWYRQTLGQGPEFLTYFQNEAQLEKSRLLSDRFSAERPKGSFSTLEIQRTEQGDSAMYLCASSGRVMNTEAFFGQGTRLTVV.

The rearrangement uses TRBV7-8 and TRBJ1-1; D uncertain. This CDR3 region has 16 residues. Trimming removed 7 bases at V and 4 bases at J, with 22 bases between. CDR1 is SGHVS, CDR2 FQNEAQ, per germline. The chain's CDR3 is CASNSRPVERSTEAFF. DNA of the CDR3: TGTGCCAGCAACTCCCGGCCGGTGGAACGGAGCACTGAAGCTTTCTTT.

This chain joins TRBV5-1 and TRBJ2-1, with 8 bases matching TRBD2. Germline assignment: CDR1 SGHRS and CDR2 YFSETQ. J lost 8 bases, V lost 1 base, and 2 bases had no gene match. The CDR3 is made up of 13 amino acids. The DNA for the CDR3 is TGCGCCAGCAGCTTGCTACTAGCGGATGAGCAGTTCTTC. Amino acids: CASSLLLADEQFF. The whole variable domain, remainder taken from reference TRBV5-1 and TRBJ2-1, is KAGVTQTPRYLIKTRGQQVTLSCSPISGHRSVSWYQQTPGQGLQFLFEYFSETQRNKGNFPGRFSGRQFSNSRSEMNVSTLELGDSALYLCASSLLLADEQFFGPGTRLTVL.

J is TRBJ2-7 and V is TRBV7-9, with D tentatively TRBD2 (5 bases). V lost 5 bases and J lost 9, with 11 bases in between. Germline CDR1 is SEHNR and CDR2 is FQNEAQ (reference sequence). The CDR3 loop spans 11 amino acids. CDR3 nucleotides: TGTGCCAGCAGCGTAGAGGGCCCGCAGTACTTC. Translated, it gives CASSVEGPQYF.

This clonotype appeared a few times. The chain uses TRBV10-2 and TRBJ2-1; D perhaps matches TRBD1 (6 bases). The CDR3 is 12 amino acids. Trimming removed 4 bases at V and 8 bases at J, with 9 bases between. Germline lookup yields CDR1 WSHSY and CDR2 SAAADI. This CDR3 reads CASSGWGHEQFF. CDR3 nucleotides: TGCGCCAGCAGTGGTTGGGGGCATGAGCAGTTCTTC.

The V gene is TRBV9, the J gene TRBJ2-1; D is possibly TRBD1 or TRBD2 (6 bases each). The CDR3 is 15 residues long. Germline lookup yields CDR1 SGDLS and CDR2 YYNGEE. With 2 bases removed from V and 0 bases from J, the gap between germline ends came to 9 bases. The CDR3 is CASSVRGASYNEQFF. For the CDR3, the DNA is TGTGCCAGCAGCGTTAGGGGGGCCTCCTACAATGAGCAGTTCTTC.

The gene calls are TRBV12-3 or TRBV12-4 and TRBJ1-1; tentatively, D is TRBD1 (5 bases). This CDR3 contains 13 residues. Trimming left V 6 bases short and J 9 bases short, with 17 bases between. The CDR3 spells CASRGRRGMQAFF. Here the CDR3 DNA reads TGTGCCAGCAGGGGGCGGAGAGGGATGCAAGCTTTCTTT.

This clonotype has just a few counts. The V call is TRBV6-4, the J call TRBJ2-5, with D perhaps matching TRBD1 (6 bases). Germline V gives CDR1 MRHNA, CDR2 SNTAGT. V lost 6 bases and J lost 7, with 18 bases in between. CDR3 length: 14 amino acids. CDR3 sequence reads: CASSGSGVRGTQYF. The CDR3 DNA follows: TGTGCCAGCAGCGGCTCAGGGGTCCGGGGGACCCAGTACTTC.

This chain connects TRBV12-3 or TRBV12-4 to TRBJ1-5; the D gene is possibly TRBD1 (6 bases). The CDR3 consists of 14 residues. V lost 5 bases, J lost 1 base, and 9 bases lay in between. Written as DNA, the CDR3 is TGTGCCAGCAGTCGCGGGGGCAGCAATCAGCCCCAGCATTTT. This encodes CASSRGGSNQPQHF.

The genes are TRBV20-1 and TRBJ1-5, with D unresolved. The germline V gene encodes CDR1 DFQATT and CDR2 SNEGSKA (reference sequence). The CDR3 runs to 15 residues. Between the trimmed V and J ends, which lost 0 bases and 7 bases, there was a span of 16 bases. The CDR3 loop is CSARDLWAVGQPQHF. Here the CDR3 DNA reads TGCAGTGCTAGAGATCTTTGGGCAGTGGGACAGCCCCAGCATTTT.

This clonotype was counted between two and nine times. This CDR3 reads CSARDLRGGRNEQFF. DNA for the CDR3: TGCAGTGCTAGAGATCTTCGGGGGGGCCGCAATGAGCAGTTCTTC. This chain connects TRBV20-1 to TRBJ2-1, with 8 bases that match TRBD2. The germline V gene encodes CDR1 DFQATT and CDR2 SNEGSKA (reference sequence). The J segment lost 6 bases and the V segment lost 0 bases, leaving 7 bases of the junction unmatched. This CDR3 comprises 15 residues.